A single sample is the source of the 25 T cell receptor beta chains below, sequenced in a study of blood T cell repertoires in COVID-19. Using immunoSEQ multiplex PCR, the repertoire was profiled, and TCRdb retains in-frame clones only, with some absent. The repertoire holds about 260,000 clones, with less than 85% as singletons. The sequenced sample was peripheral blood. The source of these receptors is a man aged 55-75 years who had recovered from COVID-19.

This sequence joins TRBV5-3 and TRBJ2-3; 9 bases match TRBD1. TRBV5-3 is classed as an ORF, of uncertain function. The CDR3 spans 16 residues. V gave up 3 bases and J gave up 5 bases; unmatched junction bases: 10. Here the CDR3 DNA reads TGTGCCAGAAGCTCCGACCCGGGACAGGGTCAAGATACGCAGTATTTT. This translates into CARSSDPGQGQDTQYF.

The genes are TRBV7-6 and TRBJ2-3, with D maybe TRBD2 (5 bases). V lost 4 bases and J 6 bases, leaving 11 bases between the germline ends. The CDR3 runs to 13 residues. CDR1 is SGHVS, CDR2 FNYEAQ, per germline. DNA for the CDR3: TGTGCCAGCAGCTCCCGACCGGGGGATACGCAGTATTTT. Protein: CASSSRPGDTQYF.

This chain's CDR3 is CASSPGFSGANVLTF. The CDR3 nucleotides read TGCGCCAGCAGTCCAGGTTTTTCTGGGGCCAACGTCCTGACTTTC. The chain couples TRBV10-1 to TRBJ2-6; D is unclear. Germline CDR1 reads WNHNN; CDR2 reads SYGVQD (reference sequence). V lost 5 bases and J 1 base, leaving 9 bases between the germline ends. The CDR3 is made up of 15 amino acids.

This clone occurred once. The chain couples TRBV5-5 to TRBJ1-3; possible D gene TRBD1, 5 bases. This CDR3 contains 18 residues. The germline V gene encodes CDR1 SGHKS and CDR2 YYEKEE (reference sequence). Trimming stripped 1 base from V and 0 bases from J, with 17 bases between. The CDR3 here is CASSLLAAGGFSGNTIYF. CDR3 DNA sequence: TGTGCCAGCAGCTTGTTGGCAGCGGGGGGTTTCTCTGGAAACACCATATATTTT.

V gene TRBV5-1 combines with J gene TRBJ2-1; TRBD2 aligns across 10 bases. The CDR3 has 18 amino acids. V gave up 2 bases and J gave up 4 bases; unmatched junction bases: 12. Germline V gene lookup returns CDR1 SGHRS and CDR2 YFSETQ. DNA for the CDR3: TGCGCCAGCAGCTTCGGGAGCGGGAGGGCCTTGGGGTACAATGAGCAGTTCTTC. This sequence encodes CASSFGSGRALGYNEQFF.

The rearrangement links TRBV12-3 or TRBV12-4 to TRBJ2-7; 7 bases align to TRBD2. The CDR3 has 12 residues. The trim removed 8 bases at V and 6 bases at J, leaving 7 bases unmatched. The CDR3 sequence is CASWWGGGEQYF. The CDR3 coding sequence is TGTGCCAGCTGGTGGGGGGGAGGCGAGCAGTACTTC.

This chain joins TRBV4-2 and TRBJ2-5; perhaps TRBD2 as D (5 bases). Germline CDR1 reads LGHNA; CDR2 reads YNFKEQ. Trimming took off 1 base at V and 4 bases at J, with 10 bases between the two ends. The CDR3 spans 14 residues. CDR3 bases: TGTGCCAGCAGCCAAGTAGGGCTAGCAGAGACCCAGTACTTC. It encodes CASSQVGLAETQYF.

The chain is built from TRBV5-6 and TRBJ2-1, with 7 bases identical to TRBD2. Germline assignment: CDR1 SGHDT and CDR2 YYEEEE. The CDR3 contains 15 residues. V trimming: 7 bases; J trimming: 0 bases; junction bases outside the gene matches: 7. CDR3 DNA: TGTGCCAGCGGAGGGAAGCGGGACTCCTACAATGAGCAGTTCTTC. Translated: CASGGKRDSYNEQFF.

The chain combines TRBV24-1 with TRBJ1-5; a weak D match, TRBD1 (6 bases). The CDR3 totals 21 residues. Per germline, CDR1 KGHDR and CDR2 SFDVKD. The V end was cut by 2 bases, the J end by 1 base, with 26 bases between. CDR3 in DNA: TGTGCCACCAGTGATTATCAGGGGCGAACGGAGCGGTTTCGGAGCAATCAGCCCCAGCATTTT. Protein: CATSDYQGRTERFRSNQPQHF.

The chain has TRBV11-2 and TRBJ1-4; 9 nucleotides match TRBD1. Losses at the gene ends were 5 bases for V and 5 bases for J; bases not matched to a gene: 6. Germline CDR1 is SGHAT and CDR2 is FQNNGV. The CDR3 totals 15 residues. The CDR3 here is CASSAAGTGNEKLFF. The CDR3 DNA is TGTGCCAGCAGCGCAGCCGGGACAGGGAATGAAAAACTGTTTTTT.

The V and J genes are TRBV7-9 and TRBJ1-4; 10 bases are shared with TRBD1. The CDR3 length is 15 residues. Germline lookup yields CDR1 SEHNR and CDR2 FQNEAQ (reference sequence). The trim removed 5 bases at V and 8 bases at J, leaving 8 bases unmatched. CDR3 in amino acids: CASSLDRGLEEKLFF. CDR3 in DNA: TGTGCCAGCAGCCTCGACAGGGGGCTCGAGGAAAAACTGTTTTTT.

The gene calls are TRBV7-9 and TRBJ2-5; a weak D match, TRBD2 (5 bases). The CDR3 contains 14 residues. V lost 5 bases, J lost 5 bases, and 15 bases lay in between. Germline assignment: CDR1 SEHNR and CDR2 FQNEAQ (reference sequence). CDR3: CASSIGVGSETQYF. The CDR3 DNA sequence: TGTGCCAGCAGCATCGGGGTCGGGTCCGAGACCCAGTACTTC.

This chain joins TRBV5-1 and TRBJ2-2; possible D gene TRBD2, 6 bases. CDR3 size: 14 residues. Germline assignment: CDR1 SGHRS and CDR2 YFSETQ. V dropped 5 bases and J dropped 0 bases, with 8 bases sitting between them. CDR3 DNA: TGCGCCAGCAGTGGGAGGACGAACACCGGGGAGCTGTTTTTT. Translating gives CASSGRTNTGELFF.

The chain recombines TRBV10-1 with TRBJ2-4; 11 bases map to TRBD2. Germline values: CDR1 WNHNN, CDR2 SYGVQD (reference sequence). The trim removed 1 base at V and 9 bases at J, leaving 8 bases unmatched. The CDR3 is 16 amino acids. The chain's CDR3 is CASSELIAGGCCIQYF. In DNA, the CDR3 is TGCGCCAGCAGTGAGTTAATAGCGGGGGGGTGTTGCATTCAGTACTTC.

Only one count was recorded for this clone. V usage is TRBV5-4 and J usage is TRBJ2-1; 8 bases line up with TRBD2. V was pared by 4 bases and J by 0 bases, with 9 bases of the junction left unmatched. This CDR3 comprises 17 residues. CDR1 is SGHNT and CDR2 is YYREEE in the germline V gene (reference sequence). The CDR3 DNA reads TGTGCCAGCAGCCCGCAACTAGCGGAACGCTCCTACAATGAGCAGTTCTTC. Its protein product is CASSPQLAERSYNEQFF.

The V and J genes are TRBV27 and TRBJ2-7; 7 bases line up with TRBD1. Per the germline V gene, CDR1 is MNHEY and CDR2 is SMNVEV (reference sequence). V lost 6 bases to trimming and J lost 0 bases; unmatched junction nucleotides: 8. The CDR3 consists of 15 residues. The CDR3 here is CASRPLGQSSYEQYF. The CDR3 DNA is TGTGCCAGCAGGCCCCTGGGACAGAGCTCCTACGAGCAGTACTTC.

The chain uses TRBV6-5 and TRBJ1-1; perhaps TRBD1 as D (6 bases). Trimming stripped 2 bases from V and 4 bases from J, with 17 bases between. CDR1 MNHEY and CDR2 SVGAGI come from the germline V gene. This CDR3 is 16 amino acids long. The CDR3 spells CASSYRFFSGATEAFF. DNA of the CDR3: TGTGCCAGCAGTTACCGGTTCTTCTCAGGGGCCACTGAAGCTTTCTTT.

The rearrangement joins TRBV9 to TRBJ1-2; a weak D match, TRBD1 (6 bases). Germline V gene lookup returns CDR1 SGDLS and CDR2 YYNGEE. The CDR3 covers 14 residues. V lost 2 bases, J lost 0 bases, and 8 bases lay in between. In DNA form, the CDR3 reads TGTGCCAGCAGCGTGGGGGCCTCTAACTATGGCTACACCTTC. Translated, it gives CASSVGASNYGYTF.

This clone has only one observation. V and J are TRBV20-1 and TRBJ1-1; no reliable D call. The germline V gene has CDR1 DFQATT and CDR2 SNEGSKA (reference sequence). CDR3 size: 10 residues. V lost 3 bases and J 5 bases, leaving 4 bases between the germline ends. In DNA, the CDR3 is TGCAGTGCTAGTTCGACTGAAGCTTTCTTT. This encodes CSASSTEAFF.

This chain uses TRBV5-6 with TRBJ2-5; unclear D gene. The CDR3 covers 15 residues. Germline V gene data show CDR1 as SGHDT and CDR2 as YYEEEE. V was cut by 1 base and J by 0 bases, with 10 bases left in between. The CDR3 spells CASSLLRLYQETQYF. The CDR3 DNA reads as TGTGCCAGCAGCTTGTTACGACTGTACCAAGAGACCCAGTACTTC.

J is TRBJ2-3 and V is TRBV4-1; TRBD1 is a possible D gene (6 bases). The V gene lost 7 bases and the J gene lost 0 bases, with 14 bases spanning the gap. The CDR3 covers 15 residues. The germline gives CDR1 MGHRA, CDR2 YSYEKL. The CDR3 protein is CASTRGRSSTDTQYF. In nucleotides, the CDR3 is TGCGCCAGCACCAGGGGCAGGAGTAGCACAGATACGCAGTATTTT.

The chain combines TRBV7-2 with TRBJ2-3, with D possibly matching TRBD2 (6 bases). The V and J ends lost 2 bases and 0 bases respectively, with 9 bases between them. Germline CDR1 and CDR2: SGHTA and FQGNSA. The CDR3 is 15 amino acids. The CDR3 spells CASSLKAGSTDTQYF. Here the CDR3 DNA reads TGTGCCAGCAGCTTAAAGGCGGGGAGCACAGATACGCAGTATTTT.

The chain carries TRBV6-5 and TRBJ1-2; TRBD1 matches 8 bases. Germline V CDR1 and CDR2: MNHEY, SVGAGI. The CDR3 loop spans 15 amino acids. The V segment lost 10 bases and the J segment 2 bases; nucleotides outside the gene matches: 12. CDR3 coding DNA: TGTGCCACCAAAGATCGACAGGGGATAAACTATGGCTACACCTTC. Translated: CATKDRQGINYGYTF.

J is TRBJ2-3 and V is TRBV5-1, with a tentative D call TRBD2 (6 bases). The CDR3 is 15 amino acids. V lost 0 bases and J lost 5, with 13 bases in between. Germline values: CDR1 SGHRS, CDR2 YFSETQ. DNA of the CDR3: TGCGCCAGCAGCTTGGAGGCGGGGCGGGGAGATACGCAGTATTTT. Protein product: CASSLEAGRGDTQYF.

The chain employs TRBV6-6 and TRBJ2-7; 10 bases line up with TRBD1. With 7 bases clipped from V and 1 base from J, the junction kept 4 bases outside the gene matches. The CDR3 runs 14 residues. CDR1 and CDR2 (germline): MNHNY, SVGAGI (reference sequence). Here the CDR3 reads CASTWTGGSYEQYF. CDR3 bases: TGTGCCAGCACTTGGACAGGGGGTTCCTACGAGCAGTACTTC.